Presented here are 5 T cell receptor beta chains from one specimen sequenced in a study of cytomegalovirus exposure and HLA in healthy donors. A multiplex PCR was run with 60 Vbeta primers and 13 Jbeta primers. Measured with immunoSEQ multiplex PCR; TCRdb has only the in-frame clones, and not every one. Among tens of thousands of clones listed, about 90% were seen once. Sequencing was done on a sample of PBMCs. Receptor source: a man aged 18 to 29 in good health and CMV-seronegative.

The genes are TRBV11-2 and TRBJ2-1; a weak D match, TRBD1 (5 bases). This CDR3 has 14 residues. In germline, CDR1 is SGHAT, CDR2 FQNNGV. Trimming pared 3 bases from V and 2 bases from J, leaving 8 bases between. The CDR3 loop is CASSFRAAYNEQFF. CDR3 DNA sequence: TGTGCCAGCAGCTTCAGGGCCGCCTACAATGAGCAGTTCTTC.

The chain has TRBV4-3 and TRBJ2-3, with 7 bases that match TRBD2. After removal of 8 bases from V and 3 bases from J, the junction contained 8 bases not matched to a gene. This CDR3 has 14 amino acids. The germline gives CDR1 LGHNA, CDR2 YSLEER. DNA for the CDR3: TGCGCCAGCGGGGACTACAAAATGACAGATACGCAGTATTTT. Translating gives CASGDYKMTDTQYF.

The rearrangement uses TRBV11-1 and TRBJ2-7, with D perhaps TRBD1 (6 bases). The CDR3 is 14 amino acids. V was clipped by 4 bases and J by 6 bases, with 16 bases between them. The germline V gene encodes CDR1 SGHAT and CDR2 FQDESV (reference sequence). CDR3: CASSYRVSSLEQYF. CDR3 coding DNA: TGTGCCAGCAGCTACAGGGTGTCGTCGCTCGAGCAGTACTTC. The entire variable domain, with the rest obtained from reference TRBV11-1 and TRBJ2-7, is as follows: EAEVAQSPRYKITEKSQAVAFWCDPISGHATLYWYRQILGQGPELLVQFQDESVVDDSQLPKDRFSAERLKGVDSTLKIQPAELGDSAMYLCASSYRVSSLEQYFGPGTRLTVT.

The rearrangement uses TRBV7-2 and TRBJ2-5; D is perhaps TRBD1 (5 bases). This CDR3 has 14 residues. Germline V gene sequence: CDR1 SGHTA, CDR2 FQGNSA. Trimming took 1 base from V and 4 from J, leaving 10 bases between them. This CDR3 is CASSLGRARETQYF. CDR3 coding DNA: TGTGCCAGCAGCTTAGGCAGGGCGAGAGAGACCCAGTACTTC.

The chain combines TRBV7-3 with TRBJ2-7, with no clear D. From germline, CDR1 is SGHTA and CDR2 FQGTGA. The CDR3 covers 13 residues. Trimming stripped 2 bases from V and 0 bases from J, with 5 bases between. The CDR3 bases are TGTGCCAGCAGCTTATACAGCTCCTACGAGCAGTACTTC. It encodes CASSLYSSYEQYF. Combining the CDR3 with reference TRBV7-3 and TRBJ2-7 gives the whole variable domain GAGVSQTPSNKVTEKGKYVELRCDPISGHTALYWYRQSLGQGPEFLIYFQGTGAADDSGLPNDRFFAVRPEGSVSTLKIQRTERGDSAVYLCASSLYSSYEQYFGPGTRLTVT.